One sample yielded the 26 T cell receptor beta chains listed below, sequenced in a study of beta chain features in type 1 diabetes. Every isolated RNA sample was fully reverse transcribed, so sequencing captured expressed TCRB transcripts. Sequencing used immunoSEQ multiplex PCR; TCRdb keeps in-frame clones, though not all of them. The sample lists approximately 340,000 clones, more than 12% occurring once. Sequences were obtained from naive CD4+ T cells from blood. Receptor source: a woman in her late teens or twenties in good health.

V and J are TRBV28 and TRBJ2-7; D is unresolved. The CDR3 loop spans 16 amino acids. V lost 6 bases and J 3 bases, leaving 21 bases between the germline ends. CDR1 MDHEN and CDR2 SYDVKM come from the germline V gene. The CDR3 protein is CASSRRLATIVYEQYF. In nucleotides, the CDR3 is TGTGCCAGCAGCAGACGTCTGGCCACTATCGTCTACGAGCAGTACTTC.

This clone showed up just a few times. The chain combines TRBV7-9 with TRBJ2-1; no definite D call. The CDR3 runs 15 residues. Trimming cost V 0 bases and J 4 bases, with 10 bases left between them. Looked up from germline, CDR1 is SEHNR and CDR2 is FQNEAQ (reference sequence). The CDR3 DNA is TGTGCCAGCAGCTTAGCCGCTAGATTTTACAATGAGCAGTTCTTC. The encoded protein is CASSLAARFYNEQFF.

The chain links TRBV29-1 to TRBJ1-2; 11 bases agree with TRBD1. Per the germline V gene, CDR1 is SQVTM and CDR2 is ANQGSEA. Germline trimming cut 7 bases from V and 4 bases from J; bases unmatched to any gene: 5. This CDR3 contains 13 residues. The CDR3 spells CSAGQGAGYGYTF. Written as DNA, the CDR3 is TGCAGCGCAGGACAGGGGGCAGGCTATGGCTACACCTTC.

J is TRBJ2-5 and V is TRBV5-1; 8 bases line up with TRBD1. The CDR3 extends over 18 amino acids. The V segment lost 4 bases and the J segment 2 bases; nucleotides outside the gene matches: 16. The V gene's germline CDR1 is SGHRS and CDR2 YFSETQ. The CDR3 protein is CASSLGTGPLILQETQYF. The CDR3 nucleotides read TGCGCCAGCAGCCTTGGGACAGGCCCCCTGATCTTACAAGAGACCCAGTACTTC.

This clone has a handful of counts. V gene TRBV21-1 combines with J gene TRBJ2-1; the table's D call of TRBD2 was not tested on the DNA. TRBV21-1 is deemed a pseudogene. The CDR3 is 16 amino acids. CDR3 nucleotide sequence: TGTGCCAGCAGCAAAGGGAGGGCGAGCCCCTACAATGAGCAGTTCTTC. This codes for CASSKGRASPYNEQFF.

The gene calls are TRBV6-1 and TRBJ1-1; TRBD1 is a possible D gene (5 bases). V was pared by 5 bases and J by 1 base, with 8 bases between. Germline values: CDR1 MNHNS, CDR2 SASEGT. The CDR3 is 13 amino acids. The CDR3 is CASSIRENTEAFF. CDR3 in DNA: TGTGCCAGCAGTATCAGGGAGAACACTGAAGCTTTCTTT.

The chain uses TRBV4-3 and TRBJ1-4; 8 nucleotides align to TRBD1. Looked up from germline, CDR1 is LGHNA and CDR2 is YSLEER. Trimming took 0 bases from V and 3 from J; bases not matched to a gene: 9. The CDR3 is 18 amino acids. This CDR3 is CASSQDLYRDRPNEKLFF. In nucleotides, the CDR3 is TGCGCCAGCAGCCAAGATTTGTATAGGGACAGGCCTAATGAAAAACTGTTTTTT.

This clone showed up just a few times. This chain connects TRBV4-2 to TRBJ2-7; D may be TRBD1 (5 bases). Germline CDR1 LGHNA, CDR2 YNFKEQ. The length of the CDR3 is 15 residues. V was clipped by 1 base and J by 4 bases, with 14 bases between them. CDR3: CASSQAAGRVYEQYF. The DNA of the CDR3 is TGTGCCAGCAGCCAAGCGGCAGGGCGAGTTTACGAGCAGTACTTC.

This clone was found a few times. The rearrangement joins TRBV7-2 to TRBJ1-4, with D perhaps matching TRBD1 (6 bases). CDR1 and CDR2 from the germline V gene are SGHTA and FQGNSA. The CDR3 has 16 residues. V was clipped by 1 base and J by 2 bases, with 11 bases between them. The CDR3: CASSLGWGPTNEKLFF. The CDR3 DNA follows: TGTGCCAGCAGCTTAGGCTGGGGGCCCACTAATGAAAAACTGTTTTTT.

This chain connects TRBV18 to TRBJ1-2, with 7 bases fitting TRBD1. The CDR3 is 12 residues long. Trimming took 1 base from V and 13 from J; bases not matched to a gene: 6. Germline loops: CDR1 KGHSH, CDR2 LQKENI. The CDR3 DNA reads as TGTGCCAGCTCACCACAGGGGGCGGAGGGCACCTTC. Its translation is CASSPQGAEGTF.

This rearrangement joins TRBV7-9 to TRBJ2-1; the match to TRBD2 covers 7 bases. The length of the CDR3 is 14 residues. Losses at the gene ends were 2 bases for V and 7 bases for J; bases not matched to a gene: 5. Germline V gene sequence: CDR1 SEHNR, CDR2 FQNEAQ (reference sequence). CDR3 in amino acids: CASSLRSGGNEQFF. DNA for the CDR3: TGTGCCAGCAGCTTACGGTCCGGGGGGAATGAGCAGTTCTTC.

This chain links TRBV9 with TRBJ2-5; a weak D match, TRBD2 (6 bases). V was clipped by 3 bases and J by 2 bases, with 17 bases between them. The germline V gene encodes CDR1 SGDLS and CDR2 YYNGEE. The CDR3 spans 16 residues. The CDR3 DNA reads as TGTGCCAGCAGCGCCCGGCAGAGCCGGGGGCAAGAGACCCAGTACTTC. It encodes CASSARQSRGQETQYF.

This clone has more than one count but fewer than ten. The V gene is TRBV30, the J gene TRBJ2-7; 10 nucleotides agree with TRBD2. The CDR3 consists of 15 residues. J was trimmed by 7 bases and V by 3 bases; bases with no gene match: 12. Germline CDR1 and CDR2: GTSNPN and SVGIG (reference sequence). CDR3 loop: CAWRGSSGRAGEQYF. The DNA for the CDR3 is TGTGCCTGGAGGGGGTCTAGCGGGAGAGCAGGGGAGCAGTACTTC.

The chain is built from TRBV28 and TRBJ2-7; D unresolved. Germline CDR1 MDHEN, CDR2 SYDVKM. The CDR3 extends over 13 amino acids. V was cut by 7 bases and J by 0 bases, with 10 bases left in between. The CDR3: CASIETLSYEQYF. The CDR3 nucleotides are TGTGCCAGCATAGAGACACTCTCCTACGAGCAGTACTTC.

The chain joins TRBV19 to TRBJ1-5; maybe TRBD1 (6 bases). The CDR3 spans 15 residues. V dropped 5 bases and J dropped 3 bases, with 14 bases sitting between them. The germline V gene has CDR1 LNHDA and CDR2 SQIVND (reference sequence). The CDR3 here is CASSAGQPNNQPQHF. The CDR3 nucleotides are TGTGCCAGTAGTGCCGGACAGCCTAACAATCAGCCCCAGCATTTT. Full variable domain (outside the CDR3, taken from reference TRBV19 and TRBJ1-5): DGGITQSPKYLFRKEGQNVTLSCEQNLNHDAMYWYRQDPGQGLRLIYYSQIVNDFQKGDIAEGYSVSREKKESFPLTVTSAQKNPTAFYLCASSAGQPNNQPQHFGDGTRLSIL.

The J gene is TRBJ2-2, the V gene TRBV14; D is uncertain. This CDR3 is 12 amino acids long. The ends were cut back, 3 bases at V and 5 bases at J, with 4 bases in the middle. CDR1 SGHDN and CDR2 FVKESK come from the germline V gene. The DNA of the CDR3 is TGTGCCAGCAGCCACCCGACCGGGGAGCTGTTTTTT. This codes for CASSHPTGELFF.

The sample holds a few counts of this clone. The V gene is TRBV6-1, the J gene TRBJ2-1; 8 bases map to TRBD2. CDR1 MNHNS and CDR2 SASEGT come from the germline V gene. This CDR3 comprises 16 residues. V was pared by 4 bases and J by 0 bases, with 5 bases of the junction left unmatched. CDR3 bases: TGTGCCAGCAGTGCAAAGCGGGAGCTCTCCTACAATGAGCAGTTCTTC. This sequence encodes CASSAKRELSYNEQFF.

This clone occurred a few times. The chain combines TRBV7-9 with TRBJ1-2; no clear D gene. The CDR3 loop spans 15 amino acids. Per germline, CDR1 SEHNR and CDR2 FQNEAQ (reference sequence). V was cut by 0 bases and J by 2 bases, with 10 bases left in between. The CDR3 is CASSLAAGRNYGYTF. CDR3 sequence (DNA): TGTGCCAGCAGCTTAGCGGCAGGCCGAAACTATGGCTACACCTTC. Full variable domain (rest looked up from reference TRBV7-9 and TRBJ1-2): DTGVSQNPRHKITKRGQNVTFRCDPISEHNRLYWYRQTLGQGPEFLTYFQNEAQLEKSRLLSDRFSAERPKGSFSTLEIQRTEQGDSAMYLCASSLAAGRNYGYTFGSGTRLTVV.

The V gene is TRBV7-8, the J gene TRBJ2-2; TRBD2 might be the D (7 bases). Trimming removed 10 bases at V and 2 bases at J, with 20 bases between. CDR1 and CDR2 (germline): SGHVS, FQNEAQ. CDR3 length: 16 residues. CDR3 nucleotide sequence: TGTGCCACGTTTACAGGGCTAGCGGTAAACACCGGGGAGCTGTTTTTT. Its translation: CATFTGLAVNTGELFF.

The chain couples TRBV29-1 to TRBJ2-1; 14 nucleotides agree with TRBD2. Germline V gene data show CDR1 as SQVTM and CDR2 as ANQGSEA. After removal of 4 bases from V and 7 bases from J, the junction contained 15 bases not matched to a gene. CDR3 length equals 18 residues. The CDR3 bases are TGCAGCGTTGGACTTATGGGCCGGACTAGCGGGAGGAAGAATGAGCAGTTCTTC. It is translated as CSVGLMGRTSGRKNEQFF.

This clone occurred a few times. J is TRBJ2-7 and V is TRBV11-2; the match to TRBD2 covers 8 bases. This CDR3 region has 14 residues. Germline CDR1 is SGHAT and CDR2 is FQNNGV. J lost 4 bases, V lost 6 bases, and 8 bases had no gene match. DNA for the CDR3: TGTGCCAGCAGGATGGGGGTAGCGGGGTACGAGCAGTACTTC. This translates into CASRMGVAGYEQYF.

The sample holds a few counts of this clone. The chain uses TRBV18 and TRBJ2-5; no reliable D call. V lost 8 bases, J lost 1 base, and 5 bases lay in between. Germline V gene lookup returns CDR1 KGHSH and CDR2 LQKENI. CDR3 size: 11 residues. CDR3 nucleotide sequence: TGTGCCAGCCAATTCCAAGAGACCCAGTACTTC. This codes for CASQFQETQYF.

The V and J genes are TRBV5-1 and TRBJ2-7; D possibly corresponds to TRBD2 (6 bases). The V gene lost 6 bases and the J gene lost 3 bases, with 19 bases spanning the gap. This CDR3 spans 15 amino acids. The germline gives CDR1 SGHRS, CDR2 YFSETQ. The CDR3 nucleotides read TGCGCCAGCAAGGTCTCGCCTAGCGCGATCTACGAGCAGTACTTC. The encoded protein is CASKVSPSAIYEQYF.

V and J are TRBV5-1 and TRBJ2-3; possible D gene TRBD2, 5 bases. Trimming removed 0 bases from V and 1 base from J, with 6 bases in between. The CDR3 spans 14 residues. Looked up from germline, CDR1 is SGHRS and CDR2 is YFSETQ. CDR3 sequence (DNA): TGCGCCAGCAGCTTGGCGAGGGGCACAGATACGCAGTATTTT. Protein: CASSLARGTDTQYF. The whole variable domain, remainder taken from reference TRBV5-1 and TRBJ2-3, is KAGVTQTPRYLIKTRGQQVTLSCSPISGHRSVSWYQQTPGQGLQFLFEYFSETQRNKGNFPGRFSGRQFSNSRSEMNVSTLELGDSALYLCASSLARGTDTQYFGPGTRLTVL.

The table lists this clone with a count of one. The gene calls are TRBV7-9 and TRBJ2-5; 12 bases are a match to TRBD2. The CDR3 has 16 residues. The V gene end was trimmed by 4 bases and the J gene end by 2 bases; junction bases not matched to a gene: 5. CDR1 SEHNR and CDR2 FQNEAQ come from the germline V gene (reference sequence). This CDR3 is CASSYGLAGRQETQYF. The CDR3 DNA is TGTGCCAGCAGCTACGGACTAGCGGGAAGACAAGAGACCCAGTACTTC.

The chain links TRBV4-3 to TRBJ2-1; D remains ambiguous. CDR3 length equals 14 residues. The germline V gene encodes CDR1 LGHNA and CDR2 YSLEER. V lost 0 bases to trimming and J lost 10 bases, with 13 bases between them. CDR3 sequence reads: CASSQEVNSLEQFF. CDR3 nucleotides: TGCGCCAGCAGCCAAGAAGTCAACAGCCTCGAGCAGTTCTTC.